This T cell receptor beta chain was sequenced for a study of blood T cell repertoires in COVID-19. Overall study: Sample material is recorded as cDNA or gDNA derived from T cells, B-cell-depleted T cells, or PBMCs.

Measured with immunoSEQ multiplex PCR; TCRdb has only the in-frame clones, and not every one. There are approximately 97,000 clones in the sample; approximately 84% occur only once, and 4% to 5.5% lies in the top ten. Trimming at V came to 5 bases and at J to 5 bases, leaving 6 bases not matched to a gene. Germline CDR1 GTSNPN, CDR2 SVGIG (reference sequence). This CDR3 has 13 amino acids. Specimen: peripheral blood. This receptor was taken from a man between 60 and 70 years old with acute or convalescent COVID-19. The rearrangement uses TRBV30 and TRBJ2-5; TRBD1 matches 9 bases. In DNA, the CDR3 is TGTGCCTGGGACACAGGGGGCTGGGAGACCCAGTACTTC. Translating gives CAWDTGGWETQYF.